This T cell receptor (beta chain) was recorded in a study of blood T cell repertoires in COVID-19. The germline CDR1 and CDR2 sequences are ENHRY and SYGVKD. This CDR3 comprises 14 residues. V dropped 4 bases and J dropped 8; count of bases not matched to a gene: 2. As processed by the authors: Counts of nucleated cells, estimated from reference gene primer amplification, were obtained. Profiled with immunoSEQ multiplex PCR; TCRdb holds only in-frame clones, not every one. V and J calls and clone size are those listed in that table; D and trimming were worked out from the DNA. The data contain around 350,000 clones, 85% to 90% of them seen just once; the ten biggest clones take up less than 3.5%.

The clonotype was recovered from a human donor in a cohort sampled during active COVID-19. Material for sequencing was peripheral blood. The chain combines TRBV10-3 with TRBJ2-2; 12 positions match TRBD2. CDR3 in amino acids: CAISAGLAGGELFF. In DNA form, the CDR3 reads TGTGCCATCAGTGCCGGACTAGCGGGAGGGGAGCTGTTTTTT.